These 4 T cell receptor beta chains were all obtained from the same sample, sequenced in a study of blood T cell repertoires in COVID-19. The repertoire was sequenced with immunoSEQ multiplex PCR; TCRdb's copy has only in-frame clones and lacks some. The data contain 180,000 or so clones, about 86% of them singletons. The sample taken for sequencing was peripheral blood. The receptor source for this set is a man younger than 35 with acute or convalescent COVID-19.

This clone has a single count. The chain joins TRBV11-2 to TRBJ2-7; 12 bases align to TRBD2. Germline CDR1 and CDR2: SGHAT and FQNNGV. The CDR3 is 15 residues long. V lost 6 bases to trimming and J lost 3 bases; unmatched junction nucleotides: 6. This CDR3 reads CASRLLAGGYYEQYF. CDR3 DNA: TGTGCCAGCAGACTCCTAGCGGGGGGGTACTACGAGCAGTACTTC.

The J gene is TRBJ1-2, the V gene TRBV30; 7 bases are shared with TRBD1. V shed 4 bases and J 5 bases; nucleotides not matched to a gene: 10. Germline V gene lookup returns CDR1 GTSNPN and CDR2 SVGIG (reference sequence). This CDR3 spans 14 amino acids. Here the CDR3 reads CAWTSRGSRYGYTF. In nucleotides, the CDR3 is TGTGCCTGGACTAGCAGGGGGTCAAGATATGGCTACACCTTC. The full variable domain, with the rest looked up from reference TRBV30 and TRBJ1-2, is SQTIHQWPATLVQPVGSPLSLECTVEGTSNPNLYWYRQAAGRGLQLLFYSVGIGQISSEVPQNLSASRPQDRQFILSSKKLLLSDSGFYLCAWTSRGSRYGYTFGSGTRLTVV.

The V gene is TRBV5-1, the J gene TRBJ2-5; TRBD1 matches at 9 bases. The CDR3 is 15 residues long. Germline loops: CDR1 SGHRS, CDR2 YFSETQ. The J segment lost 5 bases and the V segment lost 1 base, leaving 6 bases of the junction unmatched. CDR3 sequence: CASSLIGQGRETQYF. The CDR3 DNA is TGCGCCAGCAGCTTGATCGGACAGGGGAGGGAGACCCAGTACTTC.

The CDR3: CASEGRGKYQETQYF. The CDR3 region has the DNA TGTGCTAGTGAGGGGCGGGGTAAGTACCAAGAGACCCAGTACTTC. This chain connects TRBV12-5 to TRBJ2-5, with D perhaps TRBD2 (6 bases). In germline, CDR1 is LGHNT, CDR2 FRNRAP. There are 15 residues in the CDR3. Trimming took off 7 bases at V and 0 bases at J, with 15 bases between the two ends.